In its sample, the clone carrying this T cell receptor (beta chain) was seen a few times. What it binds is not known. This sample's TCRbeta library carried unique molecular identifier barcodes. TCRdb passed the PCR reads through MiXCR, listing each CDR3 protein once. The table shows approximately 490,000 distinct CDR3 sequences, with approximately 10% occurring only once. This CDR3 region has 14 residues. Germline CDR1 is LNHDA and CDR2 is SQIVND (reference sequence). With V trimmed by 6 bases and J by 5 bases, 4 bases remained unmatched. These data belong to a study of T-cell reconstitution after alpha-beta-depleted transplantation in children. Study observations and caveats: Newly made T cells mostly supplied T-cell counts and diversity one year after transplant.

Source: PBMCs, taken before TCRalphabeta/CD19-depleted stem cell transplant. The V gene is TRBV19, the J gene TRBJ2-1; 10 nucleotides align to TRBD2. The receptor was isolated from a child aged 2-15 years with inherited bone marrow failure, due to receive a stem cell transplant. This CDR3 is CASRSSGSHNEQFF. CDR3 nucleotides: TGTGCCAGTAGGTCTAGCGGGAGTCACAATGAGCAGTTCTTC.